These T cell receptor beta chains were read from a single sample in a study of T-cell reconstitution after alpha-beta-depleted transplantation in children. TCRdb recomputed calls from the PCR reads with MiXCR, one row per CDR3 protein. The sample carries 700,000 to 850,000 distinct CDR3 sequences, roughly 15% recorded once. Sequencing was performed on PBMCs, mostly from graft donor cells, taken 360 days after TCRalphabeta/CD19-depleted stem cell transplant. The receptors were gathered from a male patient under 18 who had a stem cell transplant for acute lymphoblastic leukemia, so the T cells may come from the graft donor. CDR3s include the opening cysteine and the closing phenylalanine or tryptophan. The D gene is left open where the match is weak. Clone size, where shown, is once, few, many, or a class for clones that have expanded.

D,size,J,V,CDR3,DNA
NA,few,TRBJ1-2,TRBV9,CASSAEWTAVNYGYTF,TGTGCCAGCAGCGCCGAATGGACAGCAGTTAACTATGGCTACACCTTC
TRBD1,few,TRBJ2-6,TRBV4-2,CASSHPRGRTGGMGANVLTF,TGTGCCAGCAGCCACCCTAGGGGGAGGACAGGGGGTATGGGGGCCAACGTCCTGACTTTC
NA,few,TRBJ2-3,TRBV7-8,CASSLRAGFTDTQYF,TGTGCCAGCAGCTTACGGGCGGGTTTCACAGATACGCAGTATTTT
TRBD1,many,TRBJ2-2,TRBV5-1,CASSPGTGSNTGELFF,TGCGCCAGCAGCCCCGGGACAGGTTCGAACACCGGGGAGCTGTTTTTT
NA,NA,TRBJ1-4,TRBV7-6,CASSFLLDGNEKLFF,TGTGCCAGCAGCTTCCTTCTCGACGGGAATGAAAAACTGTTTTTT
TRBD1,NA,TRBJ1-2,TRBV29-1,CSVAGTGNYGYTF,TGCAGCGTCGCCGGGACAGGGAACTATGGCTACACCTTC
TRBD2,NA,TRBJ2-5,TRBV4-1,CASSPGTSVYQETQYF,TGCGCCAGCAGCCCGGGGACTAGCGTTTACCAAGAGACCCAGTACTTC
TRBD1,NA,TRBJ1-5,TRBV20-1,CSGIQGGTSNQPQHF,TGCAGTGGCATCCAGGGGGGAACGAGCAATCAGCCCCAGCATTTT
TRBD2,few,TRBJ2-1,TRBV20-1,CSARDWGLAFNEQFF,TGCAGTGCTAGAGATTGGGGACTAGCTTTCAATGAGCAGTTCTTC
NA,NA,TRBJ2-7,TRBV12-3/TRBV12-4,CASSFVPASYEQYF,TGTGCCAGCAGTTTTGTCCCAGCCTCCTACGAGCAGTACTTC
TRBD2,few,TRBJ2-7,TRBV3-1,CASSQGFRLAGGGEQYF,TGTGCCAGCAGCCAAGGATTTCGTCTAGCGGGAGGGGGCGAGCAGTACTTC
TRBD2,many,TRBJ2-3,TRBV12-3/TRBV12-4,CASSLRSGTTDTQYF,TGTGCCAGCAGTTTGAGGAGCGGGACCACAGATACGCAGTATTTT
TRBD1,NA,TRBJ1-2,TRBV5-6,CASSLQGVLDGYTF,TGTGCCAGCAGCTTACAGGGGGTCTTGGATGGCTACACCTTC
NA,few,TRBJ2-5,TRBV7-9,CASSLQHF,TGTGCCAGCAGCTTACAGCACTTC
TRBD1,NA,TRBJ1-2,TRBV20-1,CSAWDRDYGYTF,TGCAGTGCATGGGACAGGGACTATGGCTACACCTTC
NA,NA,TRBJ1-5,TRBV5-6,CASSLRQVSRQPQHF,TGTGCCAGCAGCCTGAGACAGGTGTCGAGGCAGCCCCAGCATTTT
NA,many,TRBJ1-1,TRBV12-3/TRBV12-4,CASSLIVGMNTEAFF,TGTGCCAGCAGTTTGATTGTCGGCATGAACACTGAAGCTTTCTTT
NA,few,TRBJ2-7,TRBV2,CASTWTGTYEQYF,TGTGCCAGCACATGGACGGGGACCTACGAGCAGTACTTC
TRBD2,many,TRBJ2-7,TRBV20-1,CSALPSGRPYEQYF,TGCAGTGCCCTGCCGAGCGGGAGGCCCTACGAGCAGTACTTC
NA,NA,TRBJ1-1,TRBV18,CASSSLENTEAFF,TGTGCCAGCTCATCCCTGGAGAACACTGAAGCTTTCTTT
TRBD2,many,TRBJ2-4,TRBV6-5,CASSYSRAAGVKNIQYF,TGTGCCAGCAGTTACTCGAGAGCCGCGGGGGTCAAAAACATTCAGTACTTC
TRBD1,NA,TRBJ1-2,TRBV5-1,CASSLEGAGYTF,TGCGCCAGCAGCTTGGAGGGGGCCGGCTACACCTTC
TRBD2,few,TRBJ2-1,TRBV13,CASSLDRSGSAYNEQFF,TGTGCCAGCAGCTTAGATAGAAGCGGGAGTGCCTACAATGAGCAGTTCTTC
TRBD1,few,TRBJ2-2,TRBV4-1,CASSQSGTGLNTGELFF,TGCGCCAGCAGCCAATCGGGGACAGGGTTAAACACCGGGGAGCTGTTTTTT
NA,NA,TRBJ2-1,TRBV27,CASSLTTPQFYNEQFF,TGTGCCAGCAGTTTAACGACTCCACAATTCTACAATGAGCAGTTCTTC
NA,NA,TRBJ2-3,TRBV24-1,CATSGASAYTDTQYF,TGTGCCACCAGTGGCGCTAGCGCTTACACAGATACGCAGTATTTT
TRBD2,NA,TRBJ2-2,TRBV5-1,CASSVTSGNTGELFF,TGCGCCAGCAGTGTAACTAGCGGAAACACCGGGGAGCTGTTTTTT
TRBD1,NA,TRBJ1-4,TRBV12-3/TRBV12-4,CASRNRGNSNEKLFF,TGTGCCAGCAGGAACAGGGGAAACTCTAATGAAAAACTGTTTTTT
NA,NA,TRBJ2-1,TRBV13,CASSLGDYTYNEQFF,TGTGCCAGCAGCTTAGGGGACTACACCTACAATGAGCAGTTCTTC
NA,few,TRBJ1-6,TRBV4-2,CASSQSPFSPNSPLHF,TGTGCCAGCAGCCAGTCACCCTTCTCCCCAAATTCACCCCTCCACTTT
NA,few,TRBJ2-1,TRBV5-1,CASSWISSYNEQFF,TGCGCCAGCAGCTGGATTAGCTCCTACAATGAGCAGTTCTTC
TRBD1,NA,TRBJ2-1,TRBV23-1,CASGHRGPNSYNEQFF,TGCGCCAGCGGCCACAGGGGGCCGAACTCCTACAATGAGCAGTTCTTC
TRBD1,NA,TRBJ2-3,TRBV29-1,CSVPWSTGAGVTQYF,TGCAGCGTTCCATGGTCGACAGGGGCAGGAGTTACGCAGTATTTT
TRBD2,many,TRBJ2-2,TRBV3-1,CASSQAGLGLDTGELFF,TGTGCCAGCAGCCAAGCGGGGCTGGGACTAGACACCGGGGAGCTGTTTTTT
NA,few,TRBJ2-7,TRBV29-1,CSVVGAAEWPLHYEQYF,TGCAGCGTTGTCGGGGCGGCTGAGTGGCCTCTGCACTACGAGCAGTACTTC
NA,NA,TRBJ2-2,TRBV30,CAWVWGASGELFF,TGTGCCTGGGTCTGGGGGGCTTCCGGGGAGCTGTTTTTT
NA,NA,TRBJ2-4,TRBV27,CASSLDRLTAKNIQYF,TGTGCCAGCAGTTTAGACAGGCTAACAGCCAAAAACATTCAGTACTTC
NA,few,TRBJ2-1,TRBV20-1,CSPEAHEQFF,TGCAGTCCAGAAGCACATGAGCAGTTCTTC
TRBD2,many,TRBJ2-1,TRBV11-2,CASSLAAGGYNEQFF,TGTGCCAGCAGCTTAGCAGCGGGGGGCTACAATGAGCAGTTCTTC
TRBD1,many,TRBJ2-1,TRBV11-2,CASSRDRVNEQFF,TGTGCCAGCAGCAGGGACAGGGTGAATGAGCAGTTCTTC
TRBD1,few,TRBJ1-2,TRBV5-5,CASSFTLPYRQGNYGYTF,TGTGCCAGCAGCTTTACTCTCCCCTACCGACAGGGCAACTATGGCTACACCTTC
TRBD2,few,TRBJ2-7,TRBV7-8,CASSLLGSGVYSYEQYF,TGTGCCAGCAGCTTACTCGGGAGCGGGGTCTACTCCTACGAGCAGTACTTC
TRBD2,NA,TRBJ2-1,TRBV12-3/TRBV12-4,CASSFELAGANEQFF,TGTGCCAGCAGTTTCGAACTAGCGGGAGCCAATGAGCAGTTCTTC
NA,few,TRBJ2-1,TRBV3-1,CASSPDSFPYNEQFF,TGTGCCAGCAGCCCTGACTCGTTCCCCTACAATGAGCAGTTCTTC
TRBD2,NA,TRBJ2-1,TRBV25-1,CASRTSGDEQFF,TGTGCCAGCAGGACTAGCGGGGATGAGCAGTTCTTC
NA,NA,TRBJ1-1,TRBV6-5,CASSHKGMNTEAFF,TGTGCCAGCAGTCACAAGGGGATGAACACTGAAGCTTTCTTT
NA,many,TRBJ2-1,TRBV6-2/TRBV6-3,CASSYLGRYNEQFF,TGTGCCAGCAGTTACTTAGGCAGGTACAATGAGCAGTTCTTC
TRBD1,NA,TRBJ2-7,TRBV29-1,CSVAGQGGLHEQYF,TGCAGCGTTGCGGGACAGGGAGGTCTCCACGAGCAGTACTTC
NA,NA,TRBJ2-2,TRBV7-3,CASGSLNWELFF,TGTGCCAGCGGATCGCTTAACTGGGAGCTGTTTTTT
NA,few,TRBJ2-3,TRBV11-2,CASSLGGGQRTDTQYF,TGTGCCAGCAGCTTAGGAGGTGGGCAGCGCACAGATACGCAGTATTTT
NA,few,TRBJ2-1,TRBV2,CASSLGLSDEQFF,TGTGCCAGCAGTCTCGGCCTCTCGGATGAGCAGTTCTTC
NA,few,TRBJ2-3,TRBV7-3,CASSLAGLLEPTDTQYF,TGTGCCAGCAGCTTAGCCGGACTGCTCGAACCCACAGATACGCAGTATTTT
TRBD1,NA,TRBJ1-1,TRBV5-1,CASSFTGGADTEAFF,TGCGCCAGCAGCTTCACAGGGGGCGCGGACACTGAAGCTTTCTTT
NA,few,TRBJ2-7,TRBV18,CASSPLTTTYEQYF,TGTGCCAGCTCACCTCTGACAACGACCTACGAGCAGTACTTC
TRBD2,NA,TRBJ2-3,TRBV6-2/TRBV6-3,CASSRRTSDYFPDTQYF,TGTGCCAGCAGTCGACGTACTAGCGATTATTTTCCAGATACGCAGTATTTT